What follows describes a single T cell receptor (beta chain). What it binds is not known. This sample was taken from a study of T cell responses to AZD1222 COVID-19 vaccine. Study-wide results and caveats: Spike-specific TCRs gained breadth and depth after people received two AZD1222 doses. Just six AZD1222 recipients were seropositive at baseline.

The table came from immunoSEQ multiplex PCR; TCRdb's copy has only in-frame clones and leaves some out. The sample shows 130,000 or so clones, roughly nine tenths of them seen only once. The CDR3 contains 15 residues. Germline CDR1 is SNHLY and CDR2 is FYNNEI. The V end was cut by 6 bases, the J end by 9 bases, with 24 bases between. This chain joins TRBV2 and TRBJ2-7; TRBD2 might be the D (6 bases). This clonotype was sampled from an adult in good health. Sequenced here: peripheral blood, sampled on day 0 of AZD1222 vaccination. The CDR3 DNA sequence: TGTGCCAGCAGCCCCCGTCGATCGTACCAGGAGGGGCAGTACTTC. It translates to CASSPRRSYQEGQYF.